This TCR beta chain was recovered during a study of beta chain features in type 1 diabetes. Across the whole study: The study examined roughly 100 million sorted cells across all samples.

Cells sorted by CD45RO/CCR7/CD25/CD127/CD95/CD27 comprised CD4+ naive, central memory, regulatory and stem cell-like memory cells. Study-wide results and caveats: The question of HLA type influencing TCRB rearrangement was one that remained unresolved here. Junctions at VDJ sites from type 1 diabetes patients had fewer insertions and more deletions. All four CD4+ subsets of Type 1 diabetes patients contained TCRB CDR3s that were moderately but significantly shorter.

For this clone: Its antigen is currently unknown.

Reverse transcription of all isolated RNA meant that expressed TCRB transcripts were sequenced. The repertoire was sequenced with immunoSEQ multiplex PCR; TCRdb's copy has only in-frame clones and lacks some. The data hold 600,000 or so clones, with roughly 12% observed a single time. Per the germline V gene, CDR1 is MNHNS and CDR2 is SASEGT. The CDR3 has 17 residues. V lost 2 bases and J 0 bases, leaving 11 bases between the germline ends. V is TRBV6-1 and J is TRBJ1-6; D is ambiguous. The sequenced sample was naive CD4+ T cells from blood. The origin of this receptor is a man aged 25 to 40 with type 1 diabetes. The CDR3 loop is CASSELDWSSYNSPLHF. Written as DNA, the CDR3 is TGTGCCAGCAGTGAATTAGATTGGAGCTCCTATAATTCACCCCTCCACTTT.